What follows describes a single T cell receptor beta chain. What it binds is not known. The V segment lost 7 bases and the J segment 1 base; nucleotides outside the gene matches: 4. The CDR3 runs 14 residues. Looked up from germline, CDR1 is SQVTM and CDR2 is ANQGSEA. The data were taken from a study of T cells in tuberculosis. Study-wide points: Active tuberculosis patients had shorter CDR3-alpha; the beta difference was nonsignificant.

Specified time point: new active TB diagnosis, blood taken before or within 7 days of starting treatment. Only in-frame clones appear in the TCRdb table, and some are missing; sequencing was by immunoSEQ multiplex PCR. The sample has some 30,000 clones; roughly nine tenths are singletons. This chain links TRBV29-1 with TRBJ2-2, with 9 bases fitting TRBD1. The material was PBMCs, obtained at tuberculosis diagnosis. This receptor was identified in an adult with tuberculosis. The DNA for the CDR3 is TGCAGCGCCCGGACAGGGGTGAACACCGGGGAGCTGTTTTTT. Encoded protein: CSARTGVNTGELFF.